These 25 T cell receptor beta chains came from one sample sequenced in a study of identical twins. TCRdb re-derived calls from the 5' RACE reads in MiXCR, one entry per CDR3 protein. This table has some 200,000 distinct CDR3 sequences, 7.5% appearing once. The same sample was also studied in work on yellow fever vaccine responses in identical twins.

The sample consisted of memory (CD45RO+) T cells sorted from blood. The receptors derive from a woman between 18 and 29 years old in good health.

The sample holds a few counts of this clonotype. J is TRBJ1-1 and V is TRBV6-2 or TRBV6-3; D remains unclear. Germline loops: CDR1 MNHEY, CDR2 SVGEGT. CDR3 length: 15 amino acids. The V and J ends lost 0 bases and 4 bases respectively, with 12 bases between them. The CDR3 DNA is TGTGCCAGCAGTTACTCGAGAGGAAAGGGCACTGAAGCTTTCTTT. Residues: CASSYSRGKGTEAFF.

This clonotype was seen a handful of times. The chain is built from TRBV6-2 or TRBV6-3 and TRBJ2-5; D possibly corresponds to TRBD2 (6 bases). Trimming left V 5 bases short and J 5 bases short, with 21 bases between. This CDR3 has 16 amino acids. CDR1 and CDR2 (germline): MNHEY, SVGEGT. The CDR3 nucleotides read TGTGCCAGCAGTCCCCCGGACGCCGGGGGTTTGGAGACCCAGTACTTC. Amino acid sequence: CASSPPDAGGLETQYF.

The rearrangement links TRBV12-3 or TRBV12-4 to TRBJ2-1, with 11 nucleotides matching TRBD2. V trimming: 1 base; J trimming: 6 bases; junction bases outside the gene matches: 8. This CDR3 spans 17 amino acids. The CDR3 reads CASSLEGGLAVTNEQFF. DNA for the CDR3: TGTGCCAGCAGTTTAGAAGGGGGACTAGCGGTAACCAATGAGCAGTTCTTC.

A few counts support this clonotype. The chain couples TRBV10-3 to TRBJ2-3, with 11 bases fitting TRBD2. From germline, CDR1 is ENHRY and CDR2 SYGVKD. The CDR3 spans 15 residues. J gave up 3 bases and V 4 bases, and 3 bases lay outside the gene matches. The CDR3 spells CAISALAGATDTQYF. The CDR3 DNA follows: TGTGCCATCAGTGCACTAGCGGGGGCAACAGATACGCAGTATTTT.

This clonotype has at least ten counts. The rearrangement joins TRBV20-1 to TRBJ2-1; 7 nucleotides line up with TRBD1. Trimming removed 6 bases from V and 5 bases from J; junction bases left unmatched: 7. CDR1 and CDR2 (germline): DFQATT, SNEGSKA (reference sequence). The CDR3 runs to 13 residues. CDR3 sequence: CSAPGQKNNEQFF. The CDR3, as DNA: TGCAGTGCGCCGGGACAGAAAAACAATGAGCAGTTCTTC.

This clonotype was recorded once. The chain has TRBV7-8 and TRBJ2-7, with D uncertain. Per germline, CDR1 SGHVS and CDR2 FQNEAQ. The CDR3 runs 12 residues. Trimming removed 5 bases from V and 6 bases from J, with 11 bases in between. CDR3 loop: CASSVTVGEQYF. For the CDR3, the DNA is TGTGCCAGCAGCGTAACAGTAGGCGAGCAGTACTTC. Full variable domain (missing parts from reference TRBV7-8 and TRBJ2-7): GAGVSQSPRYKVAKRGQDVALRCDPISGHVSLFWYQQALGQGPEFLTYFQNEAQLDKSGLPSDRFFAERPEGSVSTLKIQRTQQEDSAVYLCASSVTVGEQYFGPGTRLTVT.

The V call is TRBV28, the J call TRBJ1-1; D gene ambiguous. CDR3 length equals 15 residues. The ends were cut back, 7 bases at V and 1 base at J, with 16 bases in the middle. Looked up from germline, CDR1 is MDHEN and CDR2 is SYDVKM. CDR3 nucleotides: TGTGCCAGCATCACCCGCGGCAGAGGGAACACTGAAGCTTTCTTT. It is translated as CASITRGRGNTEAFF.

The chain has TRBV6-4 and TRBJ2-1; no firm D call. The V end was cut by 2 bases, the J end by 6 bases, with 8 bases between. Germline assignment: CDR1 MRHNA and CDR2 SNTAGT. CDR3 length equals 13 residues. The CDR3 protein is CASSDNESNEQFF. The CDR3 coding sequence is TGTGCCAGCAGTGACAACGAATCCAATGAGCAGTTCTTC.

The rearrangement uses TRBV5-6 and TRBJ2-1, with 7 bases aligning to TRBD2. The CDR3 consists of 14 residues. J lost 2 bases, V lost 7 bases, and 6 bases had no gene match. CDR1 is SGHDT and CDR2 is YYEEEE in the germline V gene. DNA of the CDR3: TGTGCCAGCCTACCAGCGGGACCCTACAATGAGCAGTTCTTC. Protein: CASLPAGPYNEQFF.

Only a few counts were recorded for this clonotype. The DNA for the CDR3 is TGTGCCAGCAGCTCCCGTCCGGGACAGGGGGCAATTGAGTACTTC. It specifies CASSSRPGQGAIEYF. The rearrangement uses TRBV7-2 and TRBJ2-7, with 12 nucleotides matching TRBD1. V was clipped by 4 bases and J by 11 bases; unmatched bases: 12. This CDR3 is 15 amino acids long. CDR1 SGHTA and CDR2 FQGNSA come from the germline V gene.

This clonotype appeared a few times. This chain joins TRBV7-9 and TRBJ2-3, with TRBD2 identical over 11 bases. The CDR3 contains 17 residues. The ends lost 5 bases at V and 1 base at J; junction bases unmatched: 8. Looked up from germline, CDR1 is SEHNR and CDR2 is FQNEAQ (reference sequence). The DNA of the CDR3 is TGTGCCAGCAGCCCTCCAGGACTAGCGGGCCGCACAGATACGCAGTATTTT. It translates to CASSPPGLAGRTDTQYF.

At least ten counts were recorded for this clonotype. CDR3 nucleotide sequence: TGTGCCAGCAGTCCAGGGAGTCGCTACGAGCAGTACTTC. Amino acids: CASSPGSRYEQYF. The chain recombines TRBV6-2 or TRBV6-3 with TRBJ2-7; D assignment may be TRBD1 or TRBD2 (5 bases each). The CDR3 extends over 13 amino acids. Trimming took off 5 bases at V and 3 bases at J, with 11 bases between the two ends. In germline, CDR1 is MNHEY, CDR2 SVGEGT.

The CDR3 here is CASSLDREILYYEQYF. In DNA, the CDR3 is TGTGCCAGCAGCTTAGATCGGGAGATTTTATACTACGAGCAGTACTTC. The chain couples TRBV11-2 to TRBJ2-7; a possible D gene is TRBD2 (6 bases). Germline values: CDR1 SGHAT, CDR2 FQNNGV. V lost 0 bases to trimming and J lost 3 bases, with 15 bases between them. The CDR3 runs to 16 residues.

Many counts were recorded for this clonotype. The gene calls are TRBV9 and TRBJ2-7; no clear D gene. Germline values: CDR1 SGDLS, CDR2 YYNGEE. The CDR3 runs 14 residues. The V gene lost 0 bases and the J gene lost 0 bases, with 7 bases spanning the gap. The CDR3 DNA sequence: TGTGCCAGCAGCGTAGCCTCGAGCTCCTACGAGCAGTACTTC. It is translated as CASSVASSSYEQYF. Variable domain in full (rest from reference TRBV9 and TRBJ2-7): DSGVTQTPKHLITATGQRVTLRCSPRSGDLSVYWYQQSLDQGLQFLIQYYNGEERAKGNILERFSAQQFPDLHSELNLSSLELGDSALYFCASSVASSSYEQYFGPGTRLTVT.

This clonotype has a handful of counts. This chain connects TRBV5-4 to TRBJ1-6; D is unresolved. Germline-derived CDR1 and CDR2 are SGHNT and YYREEE (reference sequence). This CDR3 is 14 amino acids long. V lost 3 bases and J 3 bases, leaving 7 bases between the germline ends. The CDR3 DNA sequence: TGTGCCAGCAGCTCCCGGGACTATAATTCACCCCTCCACTTT. It codes for CASSSRDYNSPLHF.

The gene calls are TRBV5-1 and TRBJ2-2; the match to TRBD1 covers 9 bases. Per the germline V gene, CDR1 is SGHRS and CDR2 is YFSETQ. J lost 2 bases, V lost 2 bases, and 1 base had no gene match. The CDR3 covers 15 residues. The DNA of the CDR3 is TGCGCCAGCAGCTTTACAGGGGGCAACACCGGGGAGCTGTTTTTT. Protein sequence: CASSFTGGNTGELFF.

V and J are TRBV28 and TRBJ2-7; 8 bases fit TRBD1. The V and J ends lost 4 bases and 5 bases, in that order; junction bases with no gene match: 1. This CDR3 contains 12 residues. The germline CDR1 and CDR2 sequences are MDHEN and SYDVKM. CDR3 bases: TGTGCCAGCAGTTGGACAGGGAACGAGCAGTACTTC. Amino acids: CASSWTGNEQYF.

This clonotype was seen a few times. This sequence joins TRBV6-6 and TRBJ2-5; D remains ambiguous. Per germline, CDR1 MNHNY and CDR2 SVGAGI (reference sequence). This CDR3 has 13 amino acids. Trimming shortened V by 6 bases and J by 0 bases, and 8 bases separated the two germline ends. The CDR3 DNA sequence: TGTGCCAGCAGACAGAACAACCAAGAGACCCAGTACTTC. Translation: CASRQNNQETQYF.

This clonotype has only a few counts. This chain connects TRBV7-2 to TRBJ1-1, with a weak D call TRBD1 (5 bases). The CDR3 is made up of 12 amino acids. Trimming took off 5 bases at V and 6 bases at J, with 10 bases between the two ends. The germline V gene encodes CDR1 SGHTA and CDR2 FQGNSA. Here the CDR3 reads CASSQRGSEAFF. CDR3 DNA sequence: TGTGCCAGCAGCCAAAGGGGTTCTGAAGCTTTCTTT.

The V and J genes are TRBV3-1 and TRBJ2-7, with 7 bases aligning to TRBD1. The length of the CDR3 is 11 residues. V gave up 5 bases and J gave up 9 bases; unmatched junction bases: 4. Germline V gives CDR1 LGHDT, CDR2 YNNKEL (reference sequence). In DNA form, the CDR3 reads TGTGCCAGCAGCTTCCGGGACAGGCAGTACTTC. This gives the protein CASSFRDRQYF.

This clonotype has just a few counts. The chain is built from TRBV6-5 and TRBJ2-7; TRBD1 agrees at 10 bases. CDR1 and CDR2 (germline): MNHEY, SVGAGI. The CDR3 covers 15 residues. The J segment lost 6 bases and the V segment lost 0 bases, leaving 5 bases of the junction unmatched. CDR3 protein: CASSYSLGQGIEQYF. The CDR3 DNA reads as TGTGCCAGCAGTTACTCGCTGGGACAGGGGATCGAGCAGTACTTC.

The V gene is TRBV5-1, the J gene TRBJ1-2, with D unclear. Germline V CDR1 and CDR2: SGHRS, YFSETQ. The CDR3 runs to 13 residues. Trimming stripped 0 bases from V and 7 bases from J, with 10 bases between. In DNA, the CDR3 is TGCGCCAGCAGCTTGGAGGGTACCACTGGCTACACCTTC. Translating it yields CASSLEGTTGYTF.

A few counts support this clonotype. The genes are TRBV9 and TRBJ2-2; 7 nucleotides align to TRBD1. Trimming took 5 bases from V and 4 from J; bases not matched to a gene: 8. The CDR3 length is 15 residues. Germline CDR1 SGDLS, CDR2 YYNGEE. The CDR3 is CASSRRDSSTGELFF. CDR3 nucleotide sequence: TGTGCCAGCAGTCGACGGGACAGTTCCACCGGGGAGCTGTTTTTT.

This clonotype was seen more than once but under ten times. This chain connects TRBV6-1 to TRBJ2-1; D is perhaps TRBD1 (6 bases). The CDR3 length is 14 residues. V was pared by 7 bases and J by 1 base, with 11 bases between. Germline V gene sequence: CDR1 MNHNS, CDR2 SASEGT. This CDR3 is CASIPGESYNEQFF. For the CDR3, the DNA is TGTGCCAGCATTCCAGGGGAATCCTACAATGAGCAGTTCTTC.

This clonotype was recorded many times. The genes are TRBV28 and TRBJ2-7; the match to TRBD1 covers 7 bases. The germline CDR1 and CDR2 sequences are MDHEN and SYDVKM. The junction had 12 bases not matched to a gene; V was cut back by 5 bases and J by 5 bases. The CDR3 runs 15 residues. CDR3 nucleotide sequence: TGTGCCAGCAGTGACCACGGGGCACAGGGGAACGAGCAGTACTTC. Protein: CASSDHGAQGNEQYF.